This T cell receptor beta chain came from a study of shared clonotypes between healthy human individuals. Germline V gives CDR1 SGHRS, CDR2 YFSETQ. CDR3 size: 16 residues. V lost 1 base, J lost 4 bases, and 8 bases stayed unmatched. TCRdb's copy holds only in-frame clones and misses some; the assay was immunoSEQ multiplex PCR. The sample consists of 850,000 to 1,100,000 clones, around three quarters of them appearing once. The chain recombines TRBV5-1 with TRBJ1-1, with 9 nucleotides matching TRBD1. Sequences were obtained from memory CD4+ T cells from PBMCs. Noted subset: CD45RA-negative fraction. The clonotype was recovered from a man aged 18 to 29 in good health. Some clones in this sample may be carry-over from other donors' samples. CDR3 sequence reads: CASSLLGQGGATEAFF. The CDR3 DNA sequence: TGCGCCAGCAGCTTGTTGGGACAGGGTGGGGCCACTGAAGCTTTCTTT.